What follows are 5 T cell receptor beta chains derived from one specimen sequenced in a study of T cells in women clearing cervical HPV infection. Profiled with immunoSEQ multiplex PCR; TCRdb holds only in-frame clones, not every one. Its table lists 40,000 or so clones. The source material was blood buffy coat. These receptors were taken from a woman aged 18 to 69 with a cervical HPV16 infection that either progressed to CIN3+ or cleared (not recorded which).

About this clone: The read terminates 3 residues before the CDR3 end, so the remaining end is supplied by the germline J gene. The rearrangement links TRBV7-9 to TRBJ2-3, with D possibly being TRBD2 (5 bases). Per germline, CDR1 SEHNR and CDR2 FQNEAQ (reference sequence). The CDR3 length is 11 residues. The CDR3 reads CASSPSGTQYF. The covered CDR3 bases are TGTGCCAGCAGCCCCTCGGGGACG.

On this clone: Read sequence stops 3 residues before the CDR3 end, and the germline J gene provides the missing end. The chain employs TRBV29-1 and TRBJ2-7; 9 bases line up with TRBD1. The CDR3 spans 15 residues. Germline V gene lookup returns CDR1 SQVTM and CDR2 ANQGSEA. Trimming cost V 2 bases and J 1 base; bases outside gene matches: 6. The sequenced part of the CDR3 DNA is TGCAGCGTTGAAATTCCGGGACAGGGATCCTACGAG. It codes for CSVEIPGQGSYE. The complete CDR3 sequence is CSVEIPGQGSYEQYF.

This CDR3 reads CASSLTRGPGEKLFF. The part of the CDR3 DNA that was read is TGTGCCAGTAGTCTGACAAGGGGGCCCGGTGAAAAG. This chain connects TRBV19 to TRBJ2-2; 7 bases are shared with TRBD1. From the germline J gene comes the end of the CDR3, since the read stops 3 residues before it. Per the germline V gene, CDR1 is LNHDA and CDR2 is SQIVND (reference sequence). The CDR3 is 15 residues long.

As for this clone: Read sequence stops 3 residues before the CDR3 end, and the germline J gene provides the missing end. The genes are TRBV5-6 and TRBJ2-2, with D possibly being TRBD1 (6 bases). Germline values: CDR1 SGHDT, CDR2 YYEEEE. The CDR3 loop spans 14 amino acids. V was clipped by 2 bases and J by 6 bases, with 11 bases between them. CDR3 loop: CASSLLTGPGELFF. The sequenced part of the CDR3 DNA is TGTGCCAGCAGCTTACTTACAGGGCCCGGGGAG.

Turning to this clone: The CDR3 extends 3 residues past the end of the read, so its final part is completed from the germline J gene. The chain uses TRBV30 and TRBJ1-1, with D unresolved. Germline values: CDR1 GTSNPN, CDR2 SVGIG (reference sequence). Trimming pared 4 bases from V and 4 bases from J, leaving 13 bases between. This CDR3 spans 13 amino acids. The CDR3 DNA, read in part, is TGTGCCTGGATCGTTAAGGGTACCACTGAA. Protein product: CAWIVKGTTE. The whole CDR3 sequence reads CAWIVKGTTEAFF. Full variable domain (rest looked up from reference TRBV30 and TRBJ1-1): SQTIHQWPATLVQPVGSPLSLECTVEGTSNPNLYWYRQAAGRGLQLLFYSVGIGQISSEVPQNLSASRPQDRQFILSSKKLLLSDSGFYLCAWIVKGTTEAFFGQGTRLTVV.